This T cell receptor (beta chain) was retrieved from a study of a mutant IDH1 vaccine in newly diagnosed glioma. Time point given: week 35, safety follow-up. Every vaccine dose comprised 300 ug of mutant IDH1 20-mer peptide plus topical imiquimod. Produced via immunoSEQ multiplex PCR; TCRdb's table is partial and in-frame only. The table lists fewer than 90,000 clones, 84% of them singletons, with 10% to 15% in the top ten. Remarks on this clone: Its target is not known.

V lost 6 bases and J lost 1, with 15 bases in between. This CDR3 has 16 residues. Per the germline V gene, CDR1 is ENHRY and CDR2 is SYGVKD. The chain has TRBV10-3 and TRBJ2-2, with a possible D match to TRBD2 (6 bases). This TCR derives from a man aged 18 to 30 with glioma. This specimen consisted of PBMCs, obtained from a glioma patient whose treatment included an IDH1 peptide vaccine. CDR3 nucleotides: TGTGCCATCAGGGGAGCGGGCAGGCTGAACACCGGGGAGCTGTTTTTT. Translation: CAIRGAGRLNTGELFF.